This T cell receptor (beta chain) derives from a study of blood T cell repertoires in COVID-19. Germline lookup yields CDR1 SGHTA and CDR2 FQGNSA. This CDR3 comprises 14 residues. V was shortened by 3 bases and J by 0 bases, with 8 bases between the two germline ends. Data came from immunoSEQ multiplex PCR; TCRdb stores just in-frame clones and leaves some out. Of about 360,000 clones listed, around nine tenths are singletons. This receptor was identified in a human donor in a cohort sampled during active COVID-19. The sample consisted of peripheral blood. V usage is TRBV7-2 and J usage is TRBJ1-2, with a tentative D call TRBD1 (5 bases). The CDR3 DNA follows: TGTGCCAGCAGCTTTGGGGCTCCTAACTATGGCTACACCTTC. Translation: CASSFGAPNYGYTF. The full variable domain, in which reference TRBV7-2 and TRBJ1-2 provide the parts outside the CDR3, is GAGVSQSPSNKVTEKGKDVELRCDPISGHTALYWYRQSLGQGLEFLIYFQGNSAPDKSGLPSDRFSAERTGGSVSTLTIQRTQQEDSAVYLCASSFGAPNYGYTFGSGTRLTVV.